This T cell receptor beta chain was retrieved from a study of blood T cell repertoires in COVID-19. Trimming left V 10 bases short and J 10 bases short, with 23 bases between. Germline-derived CDR1 and CDR2 are WNHNN and SYGVQD (reference sequence). This CDR3 is 15 amino acids long. A single count supports this clone. Assay used: immunoSEQ multiplex PCR; TCRdb lists only in-frame clones, some missing. The sample carries about 190,000 clones, roughly 83% recorded once. The chain couples TRBV10-1 to TRBJ1-6, with D tentatively TRBD1 (5 bases). Sequenced: PBMCs or T cells enriched from blood (not recorded which). The source is a woman younger than 45 who had recovered from COVID-19. The CDR3 coding sequence is TGCGCCACCTCCGCCTCCGGGACTGCGGACTCACCCCTCCACTTT. Translation gives CATSASGTADSPLHF.